Sequencing of this T cell receptor (beta chain) was carried out in a study of blood T cell repertoires in COVID-19. Study-level information: Spain, Italy and the United States supplied samples that represented acute and convalescent COVID-19. From T cells, B-cell-depleted T cells, or PBMCs came the material, which was cDNA or gDNA.

The authors' processing: Reference gene primer amplification gave estimated nucleated cell counts. Clones were sequenced by immunoSEQ multiplex PCR, and TCRdb holds only the in-frame ones, with some missing. V and J calls plus clone size are reproduced from that table; the DNA served to infer D and trimming. Of about 120,000 clones in the sample, 70% to 90% are singletons; the top ten hold 4% to 5.5%. The V gene lost 5 bases and the J gene lost 7 bases, with 17 bases spanning the gap. The CDR3 covers 14 residues. The germline V gene has CDR1 MNHEY and CDR2 SVGEGT. The sequence came from a man aged 35 to 55 with acute or convalescent COVID-19. The specimen was peripheral blood. J is TRBJ1-1 and V is TRBV6-2 or TRBV6-3, with D possibly matching TRBD1 (6 bases). The CDR3 region has the DNA TGTGCCAGCAGTGAGCACAGGGCCCTGGGTGAAGCTTTCTTT. This translates into CASSEHRALGEAFF.